The 32 T cell receptor beta chains listed next were all sequenced from one sample in a study of shared clonotypes between healthy human individuals. Only in-frame clones appear in the TCRdb table, and some are missing; sequencing was by immunoSEQ multiplex PCR. The sample consists of 2 million to 2.5 million clones, around 95% of them appearing once. The source material was naive CD4+ T cells sorted from blood. Subset of the sample: CD45RA+ positively selected. All receptors come from a man between 18 and 35 years old in good health.

J is TRBJ2-5 and V is TRBV6-1; no reliable D call. The germline CDR1 and CDR2 sequences are MNHNS and SASEGT. V was trimmed by 2 bases and J by 0 bases, leaving 13 bases between them. The CDR3 sequence is 16 residues long. The CDR3 loop is CASSESGLSYQETQYF. In nucleotides, the CDR3 is TGTGCCAGCAGTGAATCTGGTCTATCCTACCAAGAGACCCAGTACTTC.

The rearrangement joins TRBV14 to TRBJ2-7; no clear D gene. CDR1 SGHDN and CDR2 FVKESK come from the germline V gene. Trimming pared 4 bases from V and 2 bases from J, leaving 12 bases between. The CDR3 is made up of 14 amino acids. The DNA for the CDR3 is TGTGCCAGCAGCCGGCCTACACCTCCCTACGAGCAGTACTTC. It yields the protein CASSRPTPPYEQYF.

In this sample, this clone turned up a few times. This chain links TRBV7-9 with TRBJ1-2, with D unclear. The CDR3 is 15 amino acids. V was cut by 5 bases and J by 4 bases, with 17 bases left in between. Germline values: CDR1 SEHNR, CDR2 FQNEAQ (reference sequence). CDR3 sequence (DNA): TGTGCCAGCAGCCCGACGAGTGCTCCATCCTATGGCTACACCTTC. Amino acid sequence: CASSPTSAPSYGYTF.

The V gene is TRBV28, the J gene TRBJ1-1, with D uncertain. The CDR3 is 13 residues long. CDR1 MDHEN and CDR2 SYDVKM come from the germline V gene. Deletions cut 6 bases from V and 2 bases from J, with 10 bases between. The CDR3 is CASRSEVNTEAFF. CDR3 sequence (DNA): TGTGCCAGCAGGTCGGAGGTTAACACTGAAGCTTTCTTT.

V usage is TRBV5-1 and J usage is TRBJ2-1, with D unclear. CDR1 is SGHRS, CDR2 YFSETQ, per germline. The CDR3 sequence is 12 residues long. The V end was cut by 5 bases, the J end by 5 bases, with 8 bases between. The CDR3 reads CASSETHNEQFF. The CDR3 DNA reads TGCGCCAGCAGTGAGACCCACAATGAGCAGTTCTTC.

The chain links TRBV6-1 to TRBJ2-1; D unresolved. This CDR3 contains 13 residues. CDR1 is MNHNS, CDR2 SASEGT, per germline. V lost 6 bases to trimming and J lost 10 bases, with 16 bases between them. The CDR3 spells CASRPLVAWEQFF. CDR3 bases: TGTGCCAGCAGGCCCCTTGTCGCTTGGGAGCAGTTCTTC.

The chain's CDR3 is CSVESQRGTDTQYF. The CDR3 DNA sequence: TGCAGCGTTGAATCTCAGAGGGGCACAGATACGCAGTATTTT. J is TRBJ2-3 and V is TRBV29-1; D possibly corresponds to TRBD2 (5 bases). Germline lookup yields CDR1 SQVTM and CDR2 ANQGSEA. Trimming pared 2 bases from V and 1 base from J, leaving 10 bases between. The CDR3 is 14 amino acids.

The CDR3, as DNA: TGCGCCAGCAGCTTACTATACATCGGGACAGGGGTCGAGACCCAGTACTTC. Its translation: CASSLLYIGTGVETQYF. The rearrangement uses TRBV5-1 and TRBJ2-5; 10 bases match TRBD1. The CDR3 extends over 17 amino acids. Trimming removed 2 bases from V and 5 bases from J; junction bases left unmatched: 12. Germline V gene sequence: CDR1 SGHRS, CDR2 YFSETQ.

The chain combines TRBV28 with TRBJ1-1, with a tentative D call TRBD1 (5 bases). The CDR3 totals 14 residues. Germline lookup yields CDR1 MDHEN and CDR2 SYDVKM. Trimming pared 2 bases from V and 4 bases from J, leaving 11 bases between. The CDR3 region is CASSLRGAGTEAFF. In DNA, the CDR3 is TGTGCCAGCAGTTTAAGGGGCGCGGGCACTGAAGCTTTCTTT.

For the CDR3, the DNA is TGTGCCAGCAGGAAGGACAGGGTAAAGTACGAGCAGTACTTC. Translated: CASRKDRVKYEQYF. The gene calls are TRBV2 and TRBJ2-7; 8 bases match TRBD1. The CDR3 loop spans 14 amino acids. In germline, CDR1 is SNHLY, CDR2 FYNNEI. J lost 4 bases, V lost 6 bases, and 8 bases had no gene match.

V and J are TRBV5-4 and TRBJ2-5; TRBD1 is a possible D gene (6 bases). The CDR3 runs to 16 residues. Germline CDR1 reads SGHNT; CDR2 reads YYREEE (reference sequence). V lost 1 base, J lost 5 bases, and 18 bases lay in between. The CDR3, as DNA: TGTGCCAGCAGCTTGAAAGGGGGAGTCTTAGGGGAGACCCAGTACTTC. As protein: CASSLKGGVLGETQYF.

The V call is TRBV6-1, the J call TRBJ2-4; 7 bases map to TRBD2. The CDR3 covers 15 residues. V was pared by 0 bases and J by 6 bases, with 5 bases of the junction left unmatched. Germline loops: CDR1 MNHNS, CDR2 SASEGT. CDR3 DNA: TGTGCCAGCAGTGAAGCGACCGGGACTACAAACATTCAGTACTTC. Its translation is CASSEATGTTNIQYF.

The chain is built from TRBV6-1 and TRBJ2-3; the match to TRBD1 covers 8 bases. The CDR3 loop spans 15 amino acids. Germline CDR1 and CDR2: MNHNS and SASEGT. J was trimmed by 1 base and V by 2 bases; bases with no gene match: 2. The CDR3 sequence is CASSETRGRTDTQYF. In nucleotides, the CDR3 is TGTGCCAGCAGTGAAACCAGGGGGCGCACAGATACGCAGTATTTT.

The chain combines TRBV28 with TRBJ1-2; D might be TRBD1 (5 bases). V was clipped by 5 bases and J by 2 bases, with 18 bases between them. There are 16 residues in the CDR3. CDR1 MDHEN and CDR2 SYDVKM come from the germline V gene. The CDR3 loop is CASSINPQGRNYGYTF. Here the CDR3 DNA reads TGTGCCAGCAGTATCAATCCCCAGGGACGGAACTATGGCTACACCTTC.

The gene calls are TRBV7-2 and TRBJ1-4; D not certain. CDR1 is SGHTA, CDR2 FQGNSA, per germline. The germline V and J ends were trimmed by 5 bases and 2 bases, with 9 bases remaining between them. The CDR3 totals 14 residues. In DNA, the CDR3 is TGTGCCAGCAGCGGGGTATCCACTAATGAAAAACTGTTTTTT. Translated: CASSGVSTNEKLFF.

The J gene is TRBJ2-1, the V gene TRBV7-8; D gene uncertain. Deletions cut 1 base from V and 0 bases from J, with 7 bases between. CDR1 is SGHVS, CDR2 FQNEAQ, per germline. The CDR3 runs to 15 residues. CDR3 coding DNA: TGTGCCAGCAGCTTAGTTACGGGCTCCTACAATGAGCAGTTCTTC. Translation gives CASSLVTGSYNEQFF.

Comments on this clone: Other DNA sequences in the same sample also yield this CDR3. CDR3 sequence reads: CASSIGTGNTGELFF. The CDR3 DNA follows: TGTGCCAGTAGTATTGGGACAGGGAACACCGGGGAGCTGTTTTTT. The chain joins TRBV19 to TRBJ2-2, with TRBD1 matching 8 bases. CDR3 length: 15 amino acids. Germline V gives CDR1 LNHDA, CDR2 SQIVND (reference sequence). V lost 3 bases, J lost 1 base, and 1 base stayed unmatched. Using reference TRBV19 and TRBJ2-2 for the parts outside the CDR3, the full variable domain is DGGITQSPKYLFRKEGQNVTLSCEQNLNHDAMYWYRQDPGQGLRLIYYSQIVNDFQKGDIAEGYSVSREKKESFPLTVTSAQKNPTAFYLCASSIGTGNTGELFFGEGSRLTVL.

The table lists this clone with a count of one. This chain connects TRBV7-8 to TRBJ2-5, with 16 bases lining up with TRBD2. Germline CDR1 and CDR2: SGHVS and FQNEAQ. Germline trimming cut 3 bases from V and 1 base from J; bases unmatched to any gene: 11. The CDR3 has 20 residues. Here the CDR3 reads CASSFPRPGTSGRAQETQYF. The CDR3 DNA sequence: TGTGCCAGCAGCTTTCCACGTCCCGGGACTAGCGGGAGGGCCCAAGAGACCCAGTACTTC.

This chain links TRBV5-1 with TRBJ1-1; D is possibly TRBD1 (6 bases). V lost 4 bases, J lost 1 base, and 14 bases lay in between. Germline lookup yields CDR1 SGHRS and CDR2 YFSETQ. This CDR3 region has 15 residues. CDR3 region: CASSPPRGKNTEAFF. The CDR3 DNA follows: TGCGCCAGCAGCCCTCCCAGGGGCAAGAACACTGAAGCTTTCTTT. The full variable domain, its missing parts supplied by reference TRBV5-1 and TRBJ1-1, is KAGVTQTPRYLIKTRGQQVTLSCSPISGHRSVSWYQQTPGQGLQFLFEYFSETQRNKGNFPGRFSGRQFSNSRSEMNVSTLELGDSALYLCASSPPRGKNTEAFFGQGTRLTVV.

In its sample, this clone was seen once. The genes are TRBV5-1 and TRBJ2-4; TRBD1 might be the D (5 bases). CDR1 is SGHRS, CDR2 YFSETQ, per germline. V lost 5 bases and J lost 6, with 15 bases in between. The CDR3 is 14 residues long. The CDR3 sequence: CASSFQGRGNIQYF. Written as DNA, the CDR3 is TGCGCCAGCAGTTTTCAGGGAAGGGGAAACATTCAGTACTTC.

V gene TRBV18 combines with J gene TRBJ2-1; either TRBD1 or TRBD2 may supply D (5 bases each). The V gene's germline CDR1 is KGHSH and CDR2 LQKENI. V lost 3 bases and J 6 bases, leaving 18 bases between the germline ends. This CDR3 has 16 amino acids. CDR3 sequence: CASSPGQSGAFNEQFF. DNA of the CDR3: TGTGCCAGCTCACCCGGACAATCCGGGGCCTTCAATGAGCAGTTCTTC.

The rearrangement uses TRBV2 and TRBJ2-2; D is uncertain. The CDR3 totals 12 residues. Germline CDR1 reads SNHLY; CDR2 reads FYNNEI. V lost 6 bases and J lost 7, with 9 bases in between. The CDR3 region has the DNA TGTGCCAGCAGGTCTTTCGGCGGGGAGCTGTTTTTT. Translation gives CASRSFGGELFF.

In regard to this clone: One end of the junction does not line up with germline, which may come from a read error. The chain employs TRBV7-7 and TRBJ2-5, with 12 positions matching TRBD1. In germline, CDR1 is SSHAT, CDR2 FNYEAQ (reference sequence). This CDR3 spans 17 amino acids. CDR3 bases: TGTGCTAGCAGCTTGGGGACAGGGGGCCCAAGGTTGGAGACCCAGTACTTC. Its translation is CASSLGTGGPRLETQYF.

This chain uses TRBV7-2 with TRBJ2-7; unclear D gene. Germline V gene data show CDR1 as SGHTA and CDR2 as FQGNSA. The CDR3 covers 15 residues. The V end lost 5 bases, the J end lost 0 bases, and 14 bases lay between the germline ends. CDR3 sequence: CASSLIPRYSYEQYF. The CDR3 DNA sequence: TGTGCCAGCAGCCTGATACCCCGATACTCCTACGAGCAGTACTTC.

This clone is a singleton in its sample. The CDR3 loop is CASSPGTAGNTEAFF. The DNA of the CDR3 is TGTGCCAGCAGTCCTGGGACAGCTGGGAACACTGAAGCTTTCTTT. The chain combines TRBV6-6 with TRBJ1-1, with TRBD1 identical over 7 bases. V gave up 5 bases and J gave up 1 base; unmatched junction bases: 7. The CDR3 sequence is 15 residues long. CDR1 is MNHNY and CDR2 is SVGAGI in the germline V gene (reference sequence).

The rearrangement joins TRBV7-2 to TRBJ1-2; no definite D call. CDR3 size: 11 residues. Germline V gives CDR1 SGHTA, CDR2 FQGNSA. Trimming left V 7 bases short and J 7 bases short, with 10 bases between. Written as DNA, the CDR3 is TGTGCCAGCACCCCATCCGGTGGCTACACCTTC. It encodes CASTPSGGYTF.

V usage is TRBV6-1 and J usage is TRBJ2-7; 7 bases agree with TRBD2. Unmatched junction bases numbered 9, after V lost 4 bases and J lost 9 bases. The germline V gene encodes CDR1 MNHNS and CDR2 SASEGT. The CDR3 is made up of 13 amino acids. CDR3 bases: TGTGCCAGCAGTGGGCTAGCGGCGTTTGGGCAGTACTTC. Encoded protein: CASSGLAAFGQYF.

This chain links TRBV7-2 with TRBJ2-5; TRBD2 matches 10 bases. The CDR3 is made up of 17 amino acids. The germline gives CDR1 SGHTA, CDR2 FQGNSA. V shed 1 base and J 4 bases; nucleotides not matched to a gene: 9. CDR3 amino acids: CASSLGLVSGGRETQYF. In nucleotides, the CDR3 is TGTGCCAGCAGCTTAGGATTGGTTAGCGGGGGGCGAGAGACCCAGTACTTC. Looking up the rest from reference TRBV7-2 and TRBJ2-5 gives the full variable domain: GAGVSQSPSNKVTEKGKDVELRCDPISGHTALYWYRQSLGQGLEFLIYFQGNSAPDKSGLPSDRFSAERTGGSVSTLTIQRTQQEDSAVYLCASSLGLVSGGRETQYFGPGTRLLVL.

The chain carries TRBV30 and TRBJ2-5, with 8 bases aligning to TRBD2. Germline loops: CDR1 GTSNPN, CDR2 SVGIG (reference sequence). The V and J ends lost 6 bases and 5 bases, in that order; junction bases with no gene match: 8. The CDR3 loop spans 13 amino acids. The CDR3 here is CACETSVPETQYF. The CDR3 DNA reads as TGTGCCTGCGAGACTAGCGTCCCCGAGACCCAGTACTTC.

CDR3 sequence: CAISDEGRGVSGYTF. The DNA for the CDR3 is TGTGCCATCAGTGATGAAGGGCGCGGGGTTTCTGGCTACACCTTC. The chain uses TRBV10-3 and TRBJ1-2; D not certain. The germline V gene has CDR1 ENHRY and CDR2 SYGVKD. The CDR3 is 15 residues long. With 3 bases removed from V and 7 bases from J, the gap between germline ends came to 18 bases.

The chain uses TRBV19 and TRBJ1-2; D uncertain. Trimming took 1 base from V and 8 from J, leaving 11 bases between them. CDR1 LNHDA and CDR2 SQIVND come from the germline V gene (reference sequence). CDR3 size: 13 residues. CDR3 region: CASSIASRSGYTF. As DNA, the CDR3 is TGTGCCAGTAGTATAGCATCAAGGAGCGGCTACACCTTC. Using reference TRBV19 and TRBJ1-2 for the parts outside the CDR3, the full variable domain is DGGITQSPKYLFRKEGQNVTLSCEQNLNHDAMYWYRQDPGQGLRLIYYSQIVNDFQKGDIAEGYSVSREKKESFPLTVTSAQKNPTAFYLCASSIASRSGYTFGSGTRLTVV.

In its sample, this clone was seen once. Other DNA sequences in this sample translate to the same CDR3. The CDR3 is CASSLGGTSTDTQYF. The CDR3 DNA follows: TGCGCCAGCAGCTTGGGCGGAACTAGCACAGATACGCAGTATTTT. This sequence joins TRBV5-1 and TRBJ2-3, with unresolved D. The CDR3 spans 15 residues. Trimming left V 0 bases short and J 0 bases short, with 8 bases between. Germline CDR1 SGHRS, CDR2 YFSETQ.